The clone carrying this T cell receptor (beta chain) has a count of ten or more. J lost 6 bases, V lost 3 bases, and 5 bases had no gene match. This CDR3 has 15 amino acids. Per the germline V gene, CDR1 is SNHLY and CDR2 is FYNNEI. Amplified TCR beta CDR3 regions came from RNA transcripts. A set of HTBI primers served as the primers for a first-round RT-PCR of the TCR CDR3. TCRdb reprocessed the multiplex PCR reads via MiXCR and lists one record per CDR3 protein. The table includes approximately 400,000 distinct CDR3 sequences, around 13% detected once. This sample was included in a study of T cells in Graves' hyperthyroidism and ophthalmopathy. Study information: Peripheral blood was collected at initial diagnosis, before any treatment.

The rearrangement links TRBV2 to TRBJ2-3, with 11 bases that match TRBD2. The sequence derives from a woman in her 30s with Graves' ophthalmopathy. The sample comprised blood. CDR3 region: CASSDGRTSGDTQYF. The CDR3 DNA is TGTGCCAGCAGTGATGGGAGGACTAGCGGGGATACGCAGTATTTT. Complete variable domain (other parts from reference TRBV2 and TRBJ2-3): EPEVTQTPSHQVTQMGQEVILRCVPISNHLYFYWYRQILGQKVEFLVSFYNNEISEKSEIFDDQFSVERPDGSNFTLKIRSTKLEDSAMYFCASSDGRTSGDTQYFGPGTRLTVL.